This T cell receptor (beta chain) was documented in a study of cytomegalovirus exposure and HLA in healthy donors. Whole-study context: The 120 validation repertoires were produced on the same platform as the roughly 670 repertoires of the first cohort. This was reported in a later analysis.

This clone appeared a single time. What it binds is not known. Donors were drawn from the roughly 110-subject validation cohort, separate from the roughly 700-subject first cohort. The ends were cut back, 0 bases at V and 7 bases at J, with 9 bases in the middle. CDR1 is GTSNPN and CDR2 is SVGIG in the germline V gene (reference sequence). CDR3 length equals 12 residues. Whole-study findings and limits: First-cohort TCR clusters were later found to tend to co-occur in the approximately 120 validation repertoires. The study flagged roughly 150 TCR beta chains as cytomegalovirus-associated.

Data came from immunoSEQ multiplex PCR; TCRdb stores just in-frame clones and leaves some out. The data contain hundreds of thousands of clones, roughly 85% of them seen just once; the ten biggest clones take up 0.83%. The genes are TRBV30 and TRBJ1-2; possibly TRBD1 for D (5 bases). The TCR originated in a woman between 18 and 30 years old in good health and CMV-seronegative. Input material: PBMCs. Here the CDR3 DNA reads TGTGCCTGGAGTGTGGGGGGGTTTGGCTACACCTTC. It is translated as CAWSVGGFGYTF. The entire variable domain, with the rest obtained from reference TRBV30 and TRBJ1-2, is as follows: SQTIHQWPATLVQPVGSPLSLECTVEGTSNPNLYWYRQAAGRGLQLLFYSVGIGQISSEVPQNLSASRPQDRQFILSSKKLLLSDSGFYLCAWSVGGFGYTFGSGTRLTVV.